This T cell receptor (beta chain) was captured by sequencing in a study of a mutant IDH1 vaccine in newly diagnosed glioma. Findings and limits, study-wide: Pseudoprogression appeared unlinked to shifts in leading peripheral T cell clonotypes.

A word on this clone: Its antigen remains unknown.

The CDR3 loop spans 14 amino acids. V shed 6 bases, J shed 7 bases, and the junction held 8 bases outside the gene matches. CDR1 and CDR2 from the germline V gene are MNHNS and SASEGT. Some clones are missing from TCRdb's copy, which holds only in-frame ones; the method was immunoSEQ multiplex PCR. The table records tens of thousands of clones, approximately 83% of them present only once. The sample's time point: baseline, week 1 (first vaccination visit). The sample's treatment: pre-vaccination baseline after standard-of-care therapy. Astrocytomas found in donors were new, WHO grade 3 or 4, IDH1-mutant and ATRX-lost.

The input for sequencing was PBMCs, taken from a glioma patient treated with radiotherapy, temozolomide or both. The origin of this receptor is a man aged 25-40 years with glioma. The chain links TRBV6-1 to TRBJ2-1, with 8 nucleotides matching TRBD2. The CDR3 bases are TGTGCCAGCAGAGCTCGGGGGGGGGTAAATGAGCAGTTCTTC. This translates into CASRARGGVNEQFF.